Detailed here is one T cell receptor (beta chain). The sample comes from a study of response to subunit inactivated influenza vaccine. TCRdb redid the calling of the RT-PCR reads with MiXCR, one entry per CDR3 protein. The sample lists hundreds of thousands of distinct CDR3 sequences, around a sixth occurring once. The germline V gene encodes CDR1 MNHEY and CDR2 SMNVEV (reference sequence). V lost 6 bases, J lost 0 bases, and 18 bases lay in between. This CDR3 has 16 residues. The TCR was taken from a man in his fifties who received an inactivated influenza vaccine. Source: PBMCs from blood, taken about 13 days after vaccination. The V and J genes are TRBV27 and TRBJ2-7; D remains unclear. CDR3 amino acids: CASRLGPEYDSYEQYF. In DNA form, the CDR3 reads TGTGCCAGCAGGCTCGGCCCCGAGTACGACTCCTACGAGCAGTACTTC.